This T cell receptor (beta chain) was found in a study of early T cells in non-severe SARS-CoV-2 infection. Study-wide background: Bulk RNA from unsorted whole blood was sequenced; chains were unpaired. Study-wide results and caveats: Matches to VDJdb favored anti-spike CD8 responses and missed private and CD4 specificities.

Individual cDNA molecules carried attached unique molecular identifiers. In TCRdb, the 5' RACE reads were re-called with MiXCR into one record per CDR3 protein. Of roughly 99,000 distinct CDR3 sequences in the sample, 9.5% to 15% are singletons; the top ten hold under 4.5%. This clonotype appeared a few times. The antigen is undetermined. V shed 4 bases and J shed 7 bases, with 17 bases lying between them. The length of the CDR3 is 14 residues. Germline V gene lookup returns CDR1 SGHRS and CDR2 YFSETQ. The TCR comes from an adult who was a healthcare worker with PCR-confirmed SARS-CoV-2 infection or an uninfected control (not recorded which). The chain is built from TRBV5-1 and TRBJ1-1, with D hard to call. The sequenced sample was whole blood, obtained at baseline. The CDR3 region is CASSPRRGLDEAFF. CDR3 in DNA: TGCGCCAGCAGCCCCCGCCGAGGGTTGGATGAAGCTTTCTTT.